This T cell receptor beta chain was captured in a study of Graves' ophthalmopathy and Graves' hyperthyroidism (dated by TCRdb to about 2018). Study-wide context: Peripheral blood was collected at initial diagnosis, prior to any treatment. The study used signatures of the TCR beta repertoire to tell Graves' ophthalmopathy apart from Graves' hyperthyroidism and to predict which patients would progress to ophthalmopathy. In total, under 150 blood samples were TCR-sequenced: fewer than 50 ophthalmopathy, 75 hyperthyroidism and roughly 17 hyperthyroidism-to-ophthalmopathy patients. A discovery set of 100 patients (roughly 41 ophthalmopathy, 60 or so stable hyperthyroidism) was enrolled to explore V-J signatures distinguishing ophthalmopathy from hyperthyroidism. The independent validation cohort included 20 or so hyperthyroidism patients plus 17 patients who later progressed from hyperthyroidism to ophthalmopathy. In five to seven hyperthyroidism patients, the T-cell repertoire of thyroid tissue was compared with the T-cell repertoire of blood. After sampling, hyperthyroidism patients received methimazole starting at 30 mg daily, and ophthalmopathy patients received high-dose intravenous methylprednisolone. The study at large found these results: Sample size was not statistically predetermined, and group allocation was not concealed from the investigators. In validation, the model predicted ophthalmopathy progression with nearly 71% sensitivity and approximately 78% specificity; approximately 12 predicted patients were CT-confirmed with GO in a median of about 6.1 months. Most expanded thyroid clonotypes with frequency above 0.001 were also detected in blood, suggesting blood repertoires may reflect the thyroid immune response. Ophthalmopathy was separated from stable hyperthyroidism by the 13-signature model with just under 90% sensitivity and just under 84% specificity in cross-validation and with 80%/75% in the test set.

TCR beta CDR3 regions were amplified from RNA transcripts for repertoire sequencing. The first round of RT-PCR was done with HTBI primers and the Qiagen OneStep RT-PCR kit, and was followed by a second round of multiplex PCR, then size selection and purification. Libraries were sequenced on an Illumina HiSeq2000 using paired-end 100 bp reads. The original methods were these. Reads were processed with SOAPnuke, discarding reads with adapters, uncalled bases, mean Phred below 15, or no exact constant-primer or identifier match. COPE v1.2.5 was used to merge the high-quality paired reads. Clonotypes were defined as unique nucleotide sequences and were aligned to IMGT TRB V, D and J references using MiTCR v1.1. The analysis was limited to V-J combinations with a frequency above 0.0001, which together covered 99.2% of the repertoires. For each V-J combination, a TCR clonal expansion and chaos score was defined as F50 clonal expansion divided by the chaos observed in the TCRdist matrix. Welch's t-statistics and random forest were used to reduce features to about a dozen V-J combinations, which were fed into a naive Bayes classifier. The Morisita-Horn index was used to measure how similar the thyroid and blood repertoires were. The public reads were run again by TCRdb, first through fastp at Q25 and then through MiXCR, and only productive beta chains were kept. Every CDR3 protein is listed once, alongside the most common genes and DNA of its rows. Clone size and V and J calls follow TCRdb, not the original study. The table for this sample lists more than 550,000 distinct CDR3 sequences; roughly two fifths of them were counted only once. The top ten constitute roughly 3% of the sample.

The ophthalmopathy patients had moderately to severely active disease, with a Clinical Activity Score of 3 or higher, a NOSPECS grade of 4 or higher, and a disease duration of less than 3 months. Patients were excluded if they had other autoimmune diseases, uncontrolled infections, pregnancy or lactation. Clinical symptoms, serum thyroxine, TRAb, thyroid ultrasound and orbital computed tomography formed the basis of the diagnosis. PBMCs were isolated from about 10 ml of fresh peripheral blood by Ficoll-Paque density gradient centrifugation. Total RNA was extracted using Trizol reagent, and RNA quality was checked on an Agilent 2100 Bioanalyzer. This clonotype has only one observation. Its antigen remains undetermined. Base qualities are not at hand, and no much larger clone is one base apart. One read offers little support. Sequencing was done on a sample of peripheral blood. The sequence derives from an adult man with Graves' ophthalmopathy.

The nucleotide sequence is TGTGCCAGCAGTTGGACAGGGGGAACCTCTGGGGCCAACGTCCTGACTTTC. Translation gives CASSWTGGTSGANVLTF. The chain is assembled from TRBV12-3 or TRBV12-4 and TRBJ2-6, with 10 bases matching TRBD1. V has 4 bases trimmed and J has 0 bases trimmed; junction bases matching no gene number 3. The CDR3 sequence holds 17 residues, the cysteine and phenylalanine included. Left in the record is the CDR3 DNA by itself, 51 bases read in frame from the first base.